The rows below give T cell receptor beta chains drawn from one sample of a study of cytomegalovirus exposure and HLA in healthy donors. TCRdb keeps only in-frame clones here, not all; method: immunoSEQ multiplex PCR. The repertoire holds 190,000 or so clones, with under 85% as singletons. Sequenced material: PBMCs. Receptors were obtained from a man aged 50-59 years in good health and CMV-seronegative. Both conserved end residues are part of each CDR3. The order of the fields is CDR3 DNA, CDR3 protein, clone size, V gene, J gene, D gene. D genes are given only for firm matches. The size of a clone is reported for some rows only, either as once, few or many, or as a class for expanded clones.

DNA: TGTGCCAGCAGCGCGGACTTGGTGGGGGAGCAGTACTTC
CDR3: CASSADLVGEQYF
size: -
V: TRBV7-2
J: TRBJ2-7
D: -

DNA: TGTGCCAGCAGTGAACAATACAGGGATGGCTACACCTTC
CDR3: CASSEQYRDGYTF
size: -
V: TRBV6-1
J: TRBJ1-2
D: -

DNA: TGTGCCAGCAGCCCCGGACTAGACAATGAGCAGTTCTTC
CDR3: CASSPGLDNEQFF
size: -
V: TRBV5-4
J: TRBJ2-1
D: TRBD2

DNA: TGCGCCAGCAGCCTGACCGGGAACCAAGAGACCCAGTACTTC
CDR3: CASSLTGNQETQYF
size: -
V: TRBV5-1
J: TRBJ2-5
D: -

DNA: TGTGCCAGCAGCTCCCGGGGGAGGGGAGACACTGAAGCTTTCTTT
CDR3: CASSSRGRGDTEAFF
size: -
V: TRBV9
J: TRBJ1-1
D: -

DNA: TGTGCCAGCAGTTCCCCGCTCGGGACAGGATCCAAAAACATTCAGTACTTC
CDR3: CASSSPLGTGSKNIQYF
size: -
V: TRBV5-8
J: TRBJ2-4
D: TRBD1

DNA: TGCGCCAGCAGCCGGACAGGGGGGGGCAACACCGGGGAGCTGTTTTTT
CDR3: CASSRTGGGNTGELFF
size: -
V: TRBV4-3
J: TRBJ2-2
D: TRBD1

DNA: TGTGCCATCAGTGTGAGAGAGACCCAGTACTTC
CDR3: CAISVRETQYF
size: -
V: TRBV10-3
J: TRBJ2-5
D: -

DNA: TGTGCCAGCAACGGACAGTATAGCACAGATACGCAGTATTTT
CDR3: CASNGQYSTDTQYF
size: -
V: TRBV25-1
J: TRBJ2-3
D: -

DNA: TGCGCCAGCAGCTTGGGCGGGAGTGTTAATGAGCAGTTCTTC
CDR3: CASSLGGSVNEQFF
size: -
V: TRBV5-1
J: TRBJ2-1
D: TRBD2

DNA: TGCGCCAGCAGCCCCTCTCGGGGACTGTTTCGGTACTTC
CDR3: CASSPSRGLFRYF
size: -
V: TRBV4-3
J: TRBJ2-5
D: -

DNA: TGTGCCAGCAGTTATCGACTAGCGGGGGGCCGCTGGCTGTTCTTC
CDR3: CASSYRLAGGRWLFF
size: -
V: TRBV6-5
J: TRBJ2-1
D: TRBD2

DNA: TGTGCCAGCAGCTCAGTCTATGGAGGACAGGGAGGATATCAAGAGACCCAGTACTTC
CDR3: CASSSVYGGQGGYQETQYF
size: once
V: TRBV11-1
J: TRBJ2-5
D: TRBD1

DNA: TGTGCCAGCTCGAGCGGACTAGCGGACAATGAGCAGTTCTTC
CDR3: CASSSGLADNEQFF
size: few
V: TRBV27
J: TRBJ2-1
D: TRBD2

DNA: TGTGCCAGCAGCTTAGTTCGGGGGGGACCAGATACGCAGTATTTT
CDR3: CASSLVRGGPDTQYF
size: -
V: TRBV7-3
J: TRBJ2-3
D: TRBD2

DNA: TGTGCTAGTGGTCCGGGGACAGGGCAGTACTTC
CDR3: CASGPGTGQYF
size: -
V: TRBV12-5
J: TRBJ2-7
D: TRBD1

DNA: TGCGCCAGCAGCTCGATGAGACAGGGGTTAAACAATGAGCAGTTCTTC
CDR3: CASSSMRQGLNNEQFF
size: few
V: TRBV5-1
J: TRBJ2-1
D: TRBD1

DNA: TGTGCCAGCAGCTTAGTTGGTACCCCCTACGAGCAGTACTTC
CDR3: CASSLVGTPYEQYF
size: -
V: TRBV13
J: TRBJ2-7
D: -

DNA: TGTGCCAGCGGCATAGGGGAGGAAGAGACCCAGTACTTC
CDR3: CASGIGEEETQYF
size: -
V: TRBV7-9
J: TRBJ2-5
D: -

DNA: TGTGCCAGCAGTTCGCACGGACAGGCCTATAATCAGCCCCAGCATTTT
CDR3: CASSSHGQAYNQPQHF
size: -
V: TRBV6-6
J: TRBJ1-5
D: TRBD1

DNA: TGTGCCAGTAGTATCTCCGATCAGCCCCAGCATTTT
CDR3: CASSISDQPQHF
size: few
V: TRBV19
J: TRBJ1-5
D: -

DNA: TGTGCCAGCAACCGGAAGGGGGCAGAGACCGGGGAGCTGTTTTTT
CDR3: CASNRKGAETGELFF
size: once
V: TRBV7-2
J: TRBJ2-2
D: TRBD1

DNA: TGTGCCATCATGGACCCGGGACAGGGCCCGGGGGAGACCCAGTACTTC
CDR3: CAIMDPGQGPGETQYF
size: -
V: TRBV10-3
J: TRBJ2-5
D: TRBD1

DNA: TGCGCCAGCAGCTTGGTGGCAGGCTCCTACGAGCAGTACTTC
CDR3: CASSLVAGSYEQYF
size: few
V: TRBV5-1
J: TRBJ2-7
D: -

DNA: TGTGCCAGCTCACCACGAGGACAGTTTGACTATGGCTACACCTTC
CDR3: CASSPRGQFDYGYTF
size: -
V: TRBV18
J: TRBJ1-2
D: -

DNA: TGTGCCAGCACCTATAGTGGGGCCGACTATGGCTACACCTTC
CDR3: CASTYSGADYGYTF
size: -
V: TRBV7-2
J: TRBJ1-2
D: -

DNA: TGTGCCAGCAGCTTAGAGGGCTCCTATGGCTACACCTTC
CDR3: CASSLEGSYGYTF
size: -
V: TRBV11-2
J: TRBJ1-2
D: -

DNA: TGTGCCTGGAGTGGGACAGGCCCCTACGAGCAGTACTTC
CDR3: CAWSGTGPYEQYF
size: -
V: TRBV30
J: TRBJ2-7
D: TRBD1

DNA: TGTGCCAGCAGTTTTGGCGTTTGGGGGGGGATTAGTTCTTACTTC
CDR3: CASSFGVWGGISSYF
size: -
V: TRBV28
J: TRBJ2-7
D: TRBD2

DNA: TGTGCCAGCAGCGTAGATGGCCAGGGGGCTGAAGCTTTCTTT
CDR3: CASSVDGQGAEAFF
size: few
V: TRBV9
J: TRBJ1-1
D: TRBD1

DNA: TGTGCCAGCAGCCTTGGGGGGACTAGCACAGATACGCAGTATTTT
CDR3: CASSLGGTSTDTQYF
size: -
V: TRBV7-2
J: TRBJ2-3
D: -

DNA: TGTGCCAGCAGCTGGGCAGGAAACCAGCCCCAGCATTTT
CDR3: CASSWAGNQPQHF
size: few
V: TRBV7-9
J: TRBJ1-5
D: -

DNA: TGTGCCAGCAGCCCGAGTTGGGGGGGGGTTAACTATGGCTACACCTTC
CDR3: CASSPSWGGVNYGYTF
size: once
V: TRBV9
J: TRBJ1-2
D: -

DNA: TGTGCCAGCAGCTTAGATCGGTATGGACAGAACCACGAGCAGTACTTC
CDR3: CASSLDRYGQNHEQYF
size: -
V: TRBV7-9
J: TRBJ2-7
D: -

DNA: TGTGCCAGCAGCCCCCGGAGGAGCACAGATACGCAGTATTTT
CDR3: CASSPRRSTDTQYF
size: -
V: TRBV7-2
J: TRBJ2-3
D: -

DNA: TGTGCCAGCAGAATTACAGGGACCGGCTACACCTTC
CDR3: CASRITGTGYTF
size: -
V: TRBV2
J: TRBJ1-2
D: -

DNA: TGTGCCAGCAGCGCCCCCGGGACAGGGTTAAACATTCAGTACTTC
CDR3: CASSAPGTGLNIQYF
size: -
V: TRBV7-2
J: TRBJ2-4
D: TRBD1

DNA: TGTGCCAGCTCACCACCAGGCAGGTACGAGCAGTACTTC
CDR3: CASSPPGRYEQYF
size: -
V: TRBV18
J: TRBJ2-7
D: -

DNA: TGTGCCAGCAGCCTCGGAACAGGGGGTGGGAGGGACTACAATGAGCAGTTCTTC
CDR3: CASSLGTGGGRDYNEQFF
size: -
V: TRBV5-4
J: TRBJ2-1
D: -

DNA: TGTGCCAGCAGTTACGGGGGCCGCACTGAAGCTTTCTTT
CDR3: CASSYGGRTEAFF
size: -
V: TRBV6-6
J: TRBJ1-1
D: -

DNA: TGTGCCAGCAGCTTAAGGGTACTAGCGGAGACGAGGGGAGAGACCCAGTACTTC
CDR3: CASSLRVLAETRGETQYF
size: -
V: TRBV7-2
J: TRBJ2-5
D: TRBD2

DNA: TGTGCCAGCAGCAAAGGGACAGGGGTTGGAAACACCATATATTTT
CDR3: CASSKGTGVGNTIYF
size: -
V: TRBV7-2
J: TRBJ1-3
D: TRBD1

DNA: TGTGCCAGCAGCTACGACAGGGGCCGTGGCGGGGTGAACACCGGGGAGCTGTTTTTT
CDR3: CASSYDRGRGGVNTGELFF
size: -
V: TRBV5-5
J: TRBJ2-2
D: TRBD1

DNA: TGTGCCAGCAGCTTGGGAGTCACGGACAGGCTAAATCAGCCCCAGCATTTT
CDR3: CASSLGVTDRLNQPQHF
size: -
V: TRBV5-5
J: TRBJ1-5
D: TRBD1

DNA: TGCGCCAGCAGCTTGGAGGGGATCTCTGGAAACACCATATATTTT
CDR3: CASSLEGISGNTIYF
size: few
V: TRBV5-1
J: TRBJ1-3
D: -

DNA: TGTGCCAGTAGTATCGGGGCGGGGGGGAGTGAGCAGTTCTTC
CDR3: CASSIGAGGSEQFF
size: once
V: TRBV19
J: TRBJ2-1
D: TRBD2

DNA: TGTGCCAGCAGTTTGCAAGCTTTGCTCGGCAATGAGCAGTTCTTC
CDR3: CASSLQALLGNEQFF
size: once
V: TRBV28
J: TRBJ2-1
D: -

DNA: TGTGCCAGCAGTGAGTCGACAGGGATGGGCTACACCTTC
CDR3: CASSESTGMGYTF
size: -
V: TRBV6-1
J: TRBJ1-2
D: TRBD1

DNA: TGTGCCAGCAGCTTTGGGGAGGTAAAACTGTTTTTT
CDR3: CASSFGEVKLFF
size: -
V: TRBV5-6
J: TRBJ1-4
D: -